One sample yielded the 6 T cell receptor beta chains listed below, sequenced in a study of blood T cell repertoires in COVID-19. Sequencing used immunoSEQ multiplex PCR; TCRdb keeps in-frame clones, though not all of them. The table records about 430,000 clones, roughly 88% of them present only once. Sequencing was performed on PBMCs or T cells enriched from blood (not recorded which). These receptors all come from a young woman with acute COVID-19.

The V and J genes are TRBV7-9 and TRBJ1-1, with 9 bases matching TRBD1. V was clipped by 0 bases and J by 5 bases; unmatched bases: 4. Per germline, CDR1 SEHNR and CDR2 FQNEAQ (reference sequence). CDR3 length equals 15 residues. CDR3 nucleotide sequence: TGTGCCAGCAGCTTAGCCGACAGGGGGAGGACTGAAGCTTTCTTT. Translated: CASSLADRGRTEAFF. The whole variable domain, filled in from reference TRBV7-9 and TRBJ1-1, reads DTGVSQNPRHKITKRGQNVTFRCDPISEHNRLYWYRQTLGQGPEFLTYFQNEAQLEKSRLLSDRFSAERPKGSFSTLEIQRTEQGDSAMYLCASSLADRGRTEAFFGQGTRLTVV.

The CDR3 protein is CASSQERQGSYGYTF. As DNA, the CDR3 is TGTGCCAGCAGCCAAGAGAGGCAGGGGAGCTATGGCTACACCTTC. The V call is TRBV4-2, the J call TRBJ1-2, with D maybe TRBD1 (6 bases). Germline CDR1 reads LGHNA; CDR2 reads YNFKEQ. The CDR3 consists of 15 residues. V was cut by 0 bases and J by 4 bases, with 12 bases left in between.

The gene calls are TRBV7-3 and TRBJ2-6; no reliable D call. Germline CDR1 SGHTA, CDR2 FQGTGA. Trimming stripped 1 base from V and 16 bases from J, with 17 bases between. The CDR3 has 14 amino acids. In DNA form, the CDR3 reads TGTGCCAGCAGCTTAATAACTACGACTCGACGGCTGACTTTC. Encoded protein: CASSLITTTRRLTF.

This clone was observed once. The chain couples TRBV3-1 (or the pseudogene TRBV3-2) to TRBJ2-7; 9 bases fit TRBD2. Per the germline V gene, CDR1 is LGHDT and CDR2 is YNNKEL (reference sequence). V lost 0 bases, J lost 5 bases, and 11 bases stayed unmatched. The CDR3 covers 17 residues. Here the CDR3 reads CASSQDLVAGVPHEQYF. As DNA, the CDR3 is TGTGCCAGCAGCCAAGATTTAGTAGCGGGGGTCCCCCACGAGCAGTACTTC.

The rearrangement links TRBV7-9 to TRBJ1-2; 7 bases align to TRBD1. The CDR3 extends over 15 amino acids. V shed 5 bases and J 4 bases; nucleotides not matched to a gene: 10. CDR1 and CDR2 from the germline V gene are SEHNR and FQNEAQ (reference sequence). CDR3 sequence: CASSLGQARGYGYTF. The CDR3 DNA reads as TGTGCCAGCAGCCTAGGACAGGCGAGGGGCTATGGCTACACCTTC.

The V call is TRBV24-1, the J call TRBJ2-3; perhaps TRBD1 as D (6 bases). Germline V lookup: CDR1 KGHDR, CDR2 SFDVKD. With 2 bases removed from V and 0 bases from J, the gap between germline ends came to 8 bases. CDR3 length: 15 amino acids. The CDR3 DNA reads TGTGCCACCAGTGATTATGGGACAAGCACAGATACGCAGTATTTT. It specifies CATSDYGTSTDTQYF.